This T cell receptor beta chain was observed in a study of blood T cell repertoires in COVID-19. About the research overall: Whether acute or convalescent, the COVID-19 samples came from the United States, Italy and Spain.

Here immunoSEQ multiplex PCR was the method, and the copy in TCRdb shows in-frame clones only, minus some. Among hundreds of thousands of clones listed, 85% to 90% were seen once. Germline lookup yields CDR1 MNHEY and CDR2 SMNVEV (reference sequence). Trimming removed 3 bases from V and 6 bases from J, with 11 bases in between. This CDR3 is 13 amino acids long. The chain combines TRBV27 with TRBJ1-2; maybe TRBD1 (6 bases). The sample taken for sequencing was PBMCs or T cells enriched from blood (not recorded which). The TCR was taken from a man aged 35 to 55 who had recovered from COVID-19. DNA of the CDR3: TGTGCCAGCAGTTTGTCTACAGGGAATGGCTACACCTTC. Protein: CASSLSTGNGYTF.